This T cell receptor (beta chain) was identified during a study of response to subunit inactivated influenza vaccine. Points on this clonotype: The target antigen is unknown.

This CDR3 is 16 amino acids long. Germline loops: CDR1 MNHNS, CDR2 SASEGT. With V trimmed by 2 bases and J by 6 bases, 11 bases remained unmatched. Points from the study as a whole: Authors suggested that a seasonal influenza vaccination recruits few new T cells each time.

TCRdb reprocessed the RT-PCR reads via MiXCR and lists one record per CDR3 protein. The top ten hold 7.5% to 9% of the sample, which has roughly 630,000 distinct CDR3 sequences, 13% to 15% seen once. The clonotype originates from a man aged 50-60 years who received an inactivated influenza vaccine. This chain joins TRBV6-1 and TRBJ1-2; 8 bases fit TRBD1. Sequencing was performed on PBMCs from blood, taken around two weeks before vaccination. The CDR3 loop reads CASSESLGQGFNGYTF. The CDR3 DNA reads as TGTGCCAGCAGTGAATCGCTAGGACAGGGATTCAATGGCTACACCTTC.